These T cell receptor beta chains were read from a single sample in a study of cytomegalovirus exposure and HLA in healthy donors. Only in-frame clones appear in the TCRdb table, and some are missing; sequencing was by immunoSEQ multiplex PCR. The data show under 130,000 clones, roughly 13% seen once. Sequencing input: PBMCs. These TCRs come from a man aged 35-49 years in good health and CMV-seropositive. Both conserved end residues are trimmed from each CDR3. The order of the fields is V gene, J gene, D gene, CDR3 protein. D genes are given only for firm matches.

TRBV6-5	TRBJ2-7	.	ASTRSSSYEQY
TRBV18	TRBJ1-1	.	ASSPRQNTEAF
TRBV10-2	TRBJ2-5	.	ASSEGSAAGETQY
TRBV5-1	TRBJ2-1	TRBD1	ASRPGQVLTYNEQF
TRBV5-1	TRBJ2-7	TRBD2	ASSFDVSGEQY
TRBV11-2	.	TRBD1	ASSLFTEDRAYEQY
TRBV5-1	TRBJ2-5	.	ASFRVGLQETQY
TRBV5-6	TRBJ2-7	.	ASSPGDHYEQY
TRBV9	TRBJ1-1	.	ASSVAGGSTEAF
TRBV27	TRBJ2-3	TRBD2	ASSFDSGSPDTQY
TRBV5-6	TRBJ2-7	TRBD2	ASSWTRGLAGLETYEQY
TRBV6-5	TRBJ2-7	.	ASSYASGGNSHEQY
TRBV2	TRBJ2-7	.	ASSEAVYTGEQY
TRBV4-1	TRBJ2-1	TRBD2	ASSQEGAGGRDNEQF
TRBV6-5	TRBJ2-2	.	ASSQHNTGELF
TRBV14	TRBJ1-2	TRBD1	ASSQDPGQEAYGYT
TRBV7-2	TRBJ2-7	.	ASSFGQAYEQY
TRBV14	TRBJ1-1	.	ASSPRVGRPPEAF
TRBV7-2	TRBJ1-4	.	ASRPGGSGEKLF
TRBV5-1	TRBJ2-7	TRBD1	ASSYTGAYEQY
TRBV19	TRBJ2-5	TRBD2	ASSTGTSGTPQY
TRBV5-1	TRBJ2-7	TRBD2	ASSQGLAGTSYEQY
TRBV18	TRBJ1-1	TRBD1	ASSADRAKAF
TRBV28	TRBJ1-4	.	ASRGGGVATNEKLF
TRBV25-1	TRBJ2-5	.	ASSPGGQGETQY
TRBV9	TRBJ2-1	TRBD2	ASSPRLAESYNEQF
TRBV14	TRBJ1-2	TRBD1	ASRLGTVYGYK
TRBV15	TRBJ2-7	TRBD1	ATSRDPGQRDEQY
TRBV30	TRBJ1-6	TRBD1	AWRAGPGQGAVSPLH
TRBV10-3	TRBJ1-5	.	AISEADQPQH
TRBV5-6	TRBJ2-7	.	ASRNHLQQY
TRBV14	TRBJ1-2	.	ASSQGSTAVIPYGYT
TRBV10-2	TRBJ1-3	TRBD1	ASSLGTDLGNTIY
TRBV28	TRBJ2-7	.	ATETVYEQY
TRBV30	TRBJ1-4	TRBD1	AARGVYEKLF
TRBV29-1	TRBJ2-2	.	SVVIFRPGLPGELF
TRBV27	TRBJ2-2	TRBD2	ASRASGTYTGELF
TRBV6-1	TRBJ2-5	TRBD1	ASSERIQGPQY
TRBV7-2	TRBJ1-4	.	ASSLASPNEKLF
TRBV7-3	TRBJ2-7	TRBD1	ASSLLSGQGSYEQY
TRBV2	TRBJ2-7	TRBD1	ASRGQSPGTDYEQY
TRBV10-1	TRBJ2-1	TRBD2	ASSEGLAGHNEQF
TRBV6-5	TRBJ2-7	.	ASSVGLLGEKY
TRBV5-6	TRBJ2-5	TRBD2	ASSREVREYGETQY
TRBV4-1	TRBJ2-7	TRBD2	ASSQEIAGGTEQY
TRBV9	TRBJ2-5	.	ASSVAGHRIQETQY
TRBV7-2	TRBJ1-2	TRBD1	ASRTGDPIYGYT
TRBV9	TRBJ2-2	TRBD2	ASSVADSGRAQTGELF
TRBV28	TRBJ2-7	TRBD1	ASSRPGQGIYEQY
TRBV4-3	TRBJ1-5	.	ASSQDWSQPQH
TRBV5-5	TRBJ2-1	TRBD2	ASSLRLAGGNEQF
TRBV23-1	TRBJ2-3	TRBD2	ASSPPAAGLRGVGSDTQY
TRBV5-4	TRBJ2-3	TRBD1	ASTTGTDHSTDTQY
TRBV11-2	TRBJ2-3	TRBD2	ASSISGSTDTQY
TRBV27	TRBJ2-4	TRBD2	ASSSGLAVAKNIQY
TRBV28	TRBJ2-3	TRBD2	ASSFRTSGSTDTQY
TRBV6-5	TRBJ2-7	TRBD2	ASRGLAAFSYEQY
TRBV6-5	TRBJ2-4	TRBD1	ASSPGQGVIQY